The clone carrying this T cell receptor (beta chain) was recorded a few times. Antigen unknown. The CDR3 length is 13 residues. Trimming at V came to 2 bases and at J to 8 bases, leaving 3 bases not matched to a gene. Germline loops: CDR1 MRHNA, CDR2 SNTAGT. This entry is derived from a study of T-cell memory formation after mild COVID-19. General observations from the study: Several responding clones turned up in pre-infection memory, indicating that cross-reactive memory may have taken part. CD4+ clones that contracted lay mainly in CM and EM; CD8+ ones lay in EMRA.

Via MiXCR, TCRdb re-called the 5' RACE reads, giving one row per CDR3 protein. This table holds some 97,000 distinct CDR3 sequences, roughly 11% found once. Sequences were obtained from PBMCs or a T cell subset sorted from them (not recorded which). This receptor was identified in a man aged 18 to 29 who had mild COVID-19 (a few samples of this study predate the infection). Cell type and time point are not known. V and J are TRBV6-4 and TRBJ1-2, with TRBD1 matching 9 bases. The CDR3 region is CASSDGTGLGYTF. As DNA, the CDR3 is TGTGCCAGCAGTGACGGGACAGGGTTGGGCTACACCTTC.